The source of this TCR beta chain is a study of metastatic and nonmetastatic thyroid tumors. Findings and limits, study-wide: Significantly greater TCR beta diversity was reportedly found in malignant thyroid tumors than in benign nodules (in blood and tumor).

For this clone: The antigen is undetermined. One end of the junction is discordant with germline, which a read error may explain.

The CDR3 runs to 16 residues. Germline lookup yields CDR1 SGHRS and CDR2 YFSETQ. Nobody among the patients had been given any treatment before thyroid surgery. TCRdb re-called the PCR reads via MiXCR. The sample holds 25,000 to 35,000 clones; around 25% are singletons and the top ten take 9.2%. The source material was blood. The sequence was obtained from a female donor with papillary thyroid cancer or a benign thyroid nodule (not recorded which). Some clones in this sample may be carry-over from other donors' samples. The chain has TRBV5-1 and TRBJ2-5; maybe TRBD1 (7 bases). CDR3 DNA: TGCGCCAGCAACCGCTCCTCAGGGGGGAACTGGGAGACCAAGTACTTC. Amino acids: CASNRSSGGNWETKYF.